One and the same sample provided the 21 T cell receptor beta chains below, sequenced in a study of T cell clones after liver transplantation. TCRdb's copy holds only in-frame clones and misses some; the assay was immunoSEQ multiplex PCR. The sample consists of 90,000 to 120,000 clones, around 86% of them appearing once. Specimen: CD4+ T cells from blood, collected before liver transplant. The receptors were gathered from a human donor who received a liver transplant.

This clone was seen a handful of times. The J gene is TRBJ1-1, the V gene TRBV5-8; D is unclear. This CDR3 is 13 amino acids long. The germline V and J ends were trimmed by 2 bases and 2 bases, with 7 bases remaining between them. Germline CDR1 reads SGHTS; CDR2 reads YDEGEE. The chain's CDR3 is CASSLRINTEAFF. CDR3 nucleotides: TGTGCCAGCAGCTTACGGATAAACACTGAAGCTTTCTTT.

V and J are TRBV2 and TRBJ2-1, with D maybe TRBD1 (7 bases). The V and J ends lost 8 bases and 5 bases respectively, with 19 bases between them. From germline, CDR1 is SNHLY and CDR2 FYNNEI. This CDR3 contains 15 residues. The CDR3 spells CASLRRQGEDNEQFF. The CDR3, as DNA: TGTGCCAGCTTACGAAGGCAGGGGGAGGACAATGAGCAGTTCTTC. Using reference TRBV2 and TRBJ2-1 for the parts outside the CDR3, the full variable domain is EPEVTQTPSHQVTQMGQEVILRCVPISNHLYFYWYRQILGQKVEFLVSFYNNEISEKSEIFDDQFSVERPDGSNFTLKIRSTKLEDSAMYFCASLRRQGEDNEQFFGPGTRLTVL.

The V gene is TRBV7-9, the J gene TRBJ2-2; TRBD1 agrees at 7 bases. Trimming took 4 bases from V and 2 from J; bases not matched to a gene: 13. Looked up from germline, CDR1 is SEHNR and CDR2 is FQNEAQ (reference sequence). The CDR3 covers 18 residues. Here the CDR3 DNA reads TGTGCCAGCAGCTCGCCAAAGCCGGGACAGATCAACACCGGGGAGCTGTTTTTT. Translation: CASSSPKPGQINTGELFF.

The chain recombines TRBV19 with TRBJ1-1; 7 positions agree with TRBD1. Germline V lookup: CDR1 LNHDA, CDR2 SQIVND (reference sequence). The CDR3 contains 14 residues. The trim removed 6 bases at V and 1 base at J, leaving 5 bases unmatched. The DNA of the CDR3 is TGTGCCAGTAGGGGGGGACAGACGAACACTGAAGCTTTCTTT. Its protein is CASRGGQTNTEAFF.

The rearrangement joins TRBV27 to TRBJ2-7; 11 nucleotides match TRBD2. J gave up 4 bases and V 5 bases, and 10 bases lay outside the gene matches. The CDR3 runs 16 residues. From germline, CDR1 is MNHEY and CDR2 SMNVEV (reference sequence). The CDR3: CASSPRLAGRTYEQYF. The CDR3, as DNA: TGTGCCAGCAGTCCCCGACTAGCGGGGCGGACTTACGAGCAGTACTTC.

To note about this clone: The identical CDR3 is also encoded by other nucleotide sequences in the sample. The chain employs TRBV5-1 and TRBJ2-5; 7 bases agree with TRBD2. Unmatched junction bases numbered 5, after V lost 1 base and J lost 5 bases. CDR1 is SGHRS, CDR2 YFSETQ, per germline. The CDR3 contains 14 residues. The CDR3, as DNA: TGCGCCAGCAGCTTGAGTGGGGGGGAGGAGACCCAGTACTTC. Protein product: CASSLSGGEETQYF.

The CDR3 coding sequence is TGTGCCAGCAGCGTTCTTATAGGGGACGGTGAGCAGTTCTTC. Its translation is CASSVLIGDGEQFF. The chain uses TRBV9 and TRBJ2-1; perhaps D is TRBD1 or TRBD2 (5 bases each). Trimming cost V 2 bases and J 9 bases, with 15 bases left between them. Per the germline V gene, CDR1 is SGDLS and CDR2 is YYNGEE. The CDR3 consists of 14 residues.

In DNA, the CDR3 is TGTGCCAGCAGCTCCTGGACAGCTAACTATGGCTACACCTTC. Residues: CASSSWTANYGYTF. J is TRBJ1-2 and V is TRBV7-3, with D possibly TRBD1 on 6 matching bases. The CDR3 covers 14 residues. Germline V gene lookup returns CDR1 SGHTA and CDR2 FQGTGA. Trimming shortened V by 4 bases and J by 0 bases, and 9 bases separated the two germline ends.

The rearrangement uses TRBV5-6 and TRBJ2-3; unclear D gene. Germline V CDR1 and CDR2: SGHDT, YYEEEE. With 1 base removed from V and 3 bases from J, the gap between germline ends came to 12 bases. This CDR3 spans 15 amino acids. This CDR3 is CASSLWVKVTDTQYF. The CDR3 DNA sequence: TGTGCCAGCAGCTTGTGGGTTAAGGTTACAGATACGCAGTATTTT.

This clone was detected ten times or more. V is TRBV9 and J is TRBJ1-3; TRBD1 matches at 12 bases. Germline V gene data show CDR1 as SGDLS and CDR2 as YYNGEE. CDR3 length: 18 residues. V lost 0 bases, J lost 1 base, and 5 bases stayed unmatched. The CDR3 loop is CASSVGGQGAKSGNTIYF. The CDR3 nucleotides are TGTGCCAGCAGCGTAGGGGGACAGGGGGCAAAGTCTGGAAACACCATATATTTT.

This chain's CDR3 is CASSFPTQNNEQFF. CDR3 bases: TGCGCCAGCAGCTTTCCCACCCAGAACAATGAGCAGTTCTTC. The chain carries TRBV5-1 and TRBJ2-1, with no clear D. The V end was cut by 2 bases, the J end by 5 bases, with 11 bases between. The germline V gene encodes CDR1 SGHRS and CDR2 YFSETQ. The CDR3 spans 14 residues.

This chain connects TRBV19 to TRBJ2-5; 9 bases fit TRBD2. The J segment lost 4 bases and the V segment lost 10 bases, leaving 16 bases of the junction unmatched. Germline CDR1 reads LNHDA; CDR2 reads SQIVND (reference sequence). This CDR3 is built from 16 residues. This CDR3 is CATETQIAGEGETQYF. CDR3 nucleotides: TGTGCCACCGAGACCCAGATAGCGGGAGAGGGAGAGACCCAGTACTTC.

V gene TRBV5-1 combines with J gene TRBJ2-1; 9 positions match TRBD1. The length of the CDR3 is 17 residues. Trimming cost V 0 bases and J 11 bases; bases outside gene matches: 15. The V gene's germline CDR1 is SGHRS and CDR2 YFSETQ. DNA for the CDR3: TGCGCCAGCAGCTTGGCGGATTCCGGGACAGGGAGCTTAAAGCAGTTCTTC. It codes for CASSLADSGTGSLKQFF.

The chain uses TRBV7-6 and TRBJ1-1; D might be TRBD1 (5 bases). There are 15 residues in the CDR3. V shed 4 bases and J shed 5 bases, with 17 bases lying between them. CDR1 is SGHVS, CDR2 FNYEAQ, per germline. The chain's CDR3 is CASSSLNGGATEAFF. For the CDR3, the DNA is TGTGCCAGCAGCTCACTAAATGGGGGTGCGACTGAAGCTTTCTTT. The variable domain in full, with the rest retrieved from reference TRBV7-6 and TRBJ1-1, is GAGVSQSPRYKVTKRGQDVALRCDPISGHVSLYWYRQALGQGPEFLTYFNYEAQQDKSGLPNDRFSAERPEGSISTLTIQRTEQRDSAMYRCASSSLNGGATEAFFGQGTRLTVV.

A single count supports this clone. J is TRBJ2-1 and V is TRBV30; D unresolved. The CDR3 has 12 residues. CDR1 and CDR2 (germline): GTSNPN, SVGIG (reference sequence). V was cut by 2 bases and J by 7 bases, with 9 bases left in between. CDR3 coding DNA: TGTGCCTGGAGTAGACTCAGAAATGAGCAGTTCTTC. Amino acids: CAWSRLRNEQFF.

The chain joins TRBV4-3 to TRBJ2-6, with D uncertain. The CDR3 is 17 residues long. Looked up from germline, CDR1 is LGHNA and CDR2 is YSLEER. V lost 0 bases and J lost 0, with 9 bases in between. As DNA, the CDR3 is TGCGCCAGCAGCCAAGATAGAGGTGGCTCTGGGGCCAACGTCCTGACTTTC. This encodes CASSQDRGGSGANVLTF.

This CDR3 is CASSEGVGGPYEQYF. The CDR3, as DNA: TGCGCCAGCAGTGAGGGGGTGGGAGGGCCTTACGAGCAGTACTTC. The chain has TRBV10-2 and TRBJ2-7; TRBD2 matches 7 bases. Trimming cost V 2 bases and J 4 bases; bases outside gene matches: 8. This CDR3 has 15 residues. Germline V gene data show CDR1 as WSHSY and CDR2 as SAAADI.

The chain combines TRBV7-9 with TRBJ2-7; possibly TRBD2 for D (6 bases). Trimming stripped 1 base from V and 4 bases from J, with 14 bases between. There are 15 residues in the CDR3. Germline CDR1 SEHNR, CDR2 FQNEAQ (reference sequence). The CDR3 coding sequence is TGTGCCAGCAGCTTAGGGGACTTTGAGGGATACGAGCAGTACTTC. Its translation is CASSLGDFEGYEQYF.

V gene TRBV15 combines with J gene TRBJ2-7; 7 bases map to TRBD2. The trim removed 0 bases at V and 2 bases at J, leaving 4 bases unmatched. Germline assignment: CDR1 LNHNV and CDR2 YYDKDF (reference sequence). There are 15 residues in the CDR3. In nucleotides, the CDR3 is TGTGCCACCAGCAGAGAAAAGGGACTAACCTACGAGCAGTACTTC. Translating it yields CATSREKGLTYEQYF. Full variable domain (outside the CDR3, taken from reference TRBV15 and TRBJ2-7): DAMVIQNPRYQVTQFGKPVTLSCSQTLNHNVMYWYQQKSSQAPKLLFHYYDKDFNNEADTPDNFQSRRPNTSFCFLDIRSPGLGDTAMYLCATSREKGLTYEQYFGPGTRLTVT.

The chain joins TRBV7-9 to TRBJ2-2; possible D gene TRBD1, 5 bases. Trimming stripped 1 base from V and 4 bases from J, with 10 bases between. The germline V gene has CDR1 SEHNR and CDR2 FQNEAQ (reference sequence). This CDR3 is built from 15 residues. The CDR3 is CASSLGGRVTGELFF. CDR3 nucleotides: TGTGCCAGCAGCTTAGGAGGCAGGGTCACCGGGGAGCTGTTTTTT.

V usage is TRBV5-1 and J usage is TRBJ1-6; D perhaps matches TRBD1 (6 bases). The CDR3 totals 16 residues. The V and J ends lost 0 bases and 5 bases respectively, with 12 bases between them. The germline gives CDR1 SGHRS, CDR2 YFSETQ. Here the CDR3 reads CASSLVVGGNNSPLHF. CDR3 nucleotides: TGCGCCAGCAGCTTGGTTGTAGGGGGTAATAATTCACCCCTCCACTTT.